The rows below give T cell receptor beta chains drawn from one sample of a study of T-cell memory formation after mild COVID-19. TCRdb re-derived calls from the 5' RACE reads in MiXCR, one entry per CDR3 protein. The table shows roughly 180,000 distinct CDR3 sequences, with under 20% occurring only once. Sequences were obtained from PBMCs or a T cell subset sorted from them (not recorded which). Receptors originate from a man aged 18 to 30 who had mild COVID-19 (a few samples of this study predate the infection). Cell type and time point are not known. CDR3s include the opening cysteine and the closing phenylalanine or tryptophan. D genes are given only for firm matches. Size is stated for part of the rows, as once, few or many counts, or as a class when the clone is expanded.

NA,few,TRBJ2-1,TRBV7-9,CASSLALGSSYNEQFF,TGTGCCAGCAGCTTAGCTCTAGGTAGCTCCTACAATGAGCAGTTCTTC
NA,NA,TRBJ2-7,TRBV7-2,CASSLGRQSYEQYF,TGTGCCAGCAGCTTAGGGAGACAGTCCTACGAGCAGTACTTC
TRBD2,NA,TRBJ2-5,TRBV3-1,CASSLPSGELQETQYF,TGTGCCAGCAGCCTACCTAGCGGGGAACTCCAAGAGACCCAGTACTTC
NA,few,TRBJ2-6,TRBV5-4,CASSRVGANVLTF,TGTGCCAGCAGCCGCGTAGGGGCCAACGTCCTGACTTTC
NA,few,TRBJ2-2,TRBV15,CATTPTSFTGELFF,TGTGCCACCACCCCGACTAGTTTCACCGGGGAGCTGTTTTTT
TRBD1,few,TRBJ2-2,TRBV4-3,CASSQQTGWNTGELFF,TGCGCCAGCAGCCAGCAGACAGGGTGGAACACCGGGGAGCTGTTTTTT
NA,NA,TRBJ2-1,TRBV24-1,CATSDLYGTTDNEQFF,TGTGCCACCAGTGATTTGTATGGGACAACTGACAATGAGCAGTTCTTC
TRBD1,few,TRBJ1-1,TRBV29-1,CSVESGGTEAFF,TGCAGCGTTGAATCAGGGGGCACTGAAGCTTTCTTT
TRBD1,few,TRBJ1-1,TRBV28,CASSPDPPGGTEAFF,TGTGCCAGCAGTCCGGATCCTCCAGGGGGGACTGAAGCTTTCTTT
NA,many,TRBJ2-2,TRBV5-1,CASSLESGRGWNTGELFF,TGCGCCAGCAGCTTGGAATCTGGTAGGGGCTGGAACACCGGGGAGCTGTTTTTT
NA,NA,TRBJ2-2,TRBV5-1,CASSPPAWNTGELFF,TGCGCCAGCAGCCCCCCGGCGTGGAACACCGGGGAGCTGTTTTTT
TRBD2,NA,TRBJ2-1,TRBV7-9,CASSLVRGSYNEQFF,TGTGCCAGCAGCTTAGTGCGGGGGAGCTACAATGAGCAGTTCTTC
NA,NA,TRBJ1-4,TRBV20-1,CSASTVGGPNEKLFF,TGCAGTGCTTCGACAGTCGGAGGGCCTAATGAAAAACTGTTTTTT
NA,few,TRBJ2-5,TRBV7-3,CASSLGGPQETQYF,TGTGCCAGCAGCTTGGGGGGGCCCCAAGAGACCCAGTACTTC
NA,few,TRBJ1-5,TRBV12-3/TRBV12-4,CASNHQGPNQPQHF,TGTGCCAGCAATCACCAGGGGCCCAATCAGCCCCAGCATTTT
TRBD2,few,TRBJ2-4,TRBV28,CASSLGLAGSLAKNIQYF,TGTGCCAGCAGCCTCGGGCTAGCGGGGTCCTTAGCCAAAAACATTCAGTACTTC
TRBD1,NA,TRBJ1-6,TRBV15,CATSRFSGTGNSPLHF,TGTGCCACCAGCAGATTTTCCGGGACAGGGAATTCACCCCTCCACTTT
NA,NA,TRBJ2-6,TRBV6-5,CASSRFGANVLTF,TGTGCCAGCAGCAGATTTGGGGCCAACGTCCTGACTTTC
NA,once,TRBJ1-4,TRBV3-1,CASSVGSEKLFF,TGTGCCAGCAGCGTCGGAAGTGAAAAACTGTTTTTT
NA,many,TRBJ1-5,TRBV7-3,CASSKEVNQPQHF,TGTGCCAGCTCGAAGGAGGTAAATCAGCCCCAGCATTTT
NA,few,TRBJ2-1,TRBV5-1,CASSLGFGGPNEQFF,TGCGCCAGCAGCTTGGGATTTGGGGGCCCCAATGAGCAGTTCTTC
NA,NA,TRBJ1-5,TRBV28,CASRSTVPLSPQHF,TGTGCCAGCAGGAGCACAGTCCCGCTTTCGCCCCAGCATTTT
NA,few,TRBJ1-2,TRBV4-3,CASSQDRQLRNYGYTF,TGCGCCAGCAGCCAGGATAGACAGCTCCGCAACTATGGCTACACCTTC